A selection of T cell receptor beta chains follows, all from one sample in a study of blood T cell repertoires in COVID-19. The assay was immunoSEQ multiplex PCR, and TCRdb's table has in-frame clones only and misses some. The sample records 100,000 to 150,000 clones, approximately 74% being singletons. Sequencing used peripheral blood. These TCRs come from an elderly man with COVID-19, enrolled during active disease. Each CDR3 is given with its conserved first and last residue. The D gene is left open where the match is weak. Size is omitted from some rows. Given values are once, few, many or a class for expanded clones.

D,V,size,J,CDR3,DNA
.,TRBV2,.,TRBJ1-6,CASRPAGWSYNSPLHF,TGTGCCAGCAGACCCGCGGGGTGGTCCTATAATTCACCCCTCCACTTT
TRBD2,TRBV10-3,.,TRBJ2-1,CAITPGISGINEQFF,TGTGCCATCACCCCCGGGATTAGCGGGATCAATGAGCAGTTCTTC
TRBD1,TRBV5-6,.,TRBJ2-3,CASRQGFTDTQYF,TGTGCCAGCCGACAGGGATTCACAGATACGCAGTATTTT
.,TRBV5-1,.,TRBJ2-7,CASSPVEGTAEQYF,TGCGCCAGCAGCCCCGTGGAGGGTACGGCCGAGCAGTACTTC
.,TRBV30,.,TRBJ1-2,CAWSVRYGYTF,TGTGCCTGGAGTGTTCGCTATGGCTACACCTTC
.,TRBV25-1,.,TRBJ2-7,CASSNQGYEQYF,TGTGCCAGCAGTAATCAGGGCTACGAGCAGTACTTC
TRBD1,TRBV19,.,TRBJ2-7,CASSGGQGYSYEQYF,TGTGCCAGTAGTGGTGGACAGGGATATTCCTACGAGCAGTACTTC
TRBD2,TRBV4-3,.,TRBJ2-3,CASSRGLADTDTQYF,TGCGCCAGCAGCCGAGGACTAGCGGACACAGATACGCAGTATTTT
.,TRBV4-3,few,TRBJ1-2,CASSQEGGYGYTF,TGCGCCAGCAGCCAAGAGGGGGGCTATGGCTACACCTTC
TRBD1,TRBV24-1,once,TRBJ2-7,CATSDKLLGQTYEQYF,TGTGCCACCAGTGATAAACTCTTGGGACAGACCTACGAGCAGTACTTC
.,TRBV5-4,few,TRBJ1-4,CASSLAGGAGEKLFF,TGTGCCAGCAGCTTGGCCGGGGGGGCGGGTGAAAAACTGTTTTTT
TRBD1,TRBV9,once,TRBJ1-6,CASSPRQGGNSPLHF,TGTGCCAGCAGCCCCCGACAGGGCGGTAATTCACCCCTCCACTTT
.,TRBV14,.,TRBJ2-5,CASSPIDREETQYF,TGTGCCAGCAGCCCTATCGACAGAGAAGAGACCCAGTACTTC
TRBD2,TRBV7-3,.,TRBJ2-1,CASSSFEAGVNYEQFF,TGTGCCAGCAGCTCCTTCGAAGCGGGAGTAAACTATGAGCAGTTCTTC
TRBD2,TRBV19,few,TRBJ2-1,CASSIGGRRNNEQFF,TGTGCCAGTAGTATAGGCGGGAGAAGAAACAATGAGCAGTTCTTC
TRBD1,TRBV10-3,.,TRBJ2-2,CASQGALTGELFF,TGTGCCTCCCAGGGGGCACTCACCGGGGAGCTGTTTTTT
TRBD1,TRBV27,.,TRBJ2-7,CASRAPDRGLYEQYF,TGTGCCAGCAGAGCCCCCGACAGGGGGCTTTACGAGCAGTACTTC
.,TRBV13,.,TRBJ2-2,CASTITTGMNTGELFF,TGTGCCAGCACCATAACTACGGGGATGAACACCGGGGAGCTGTTTTTT
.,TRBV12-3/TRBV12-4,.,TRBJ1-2,CASTRMNYGYTF,TGTGCCAGCACTAGAATGAACTATGGCTACACCTTC
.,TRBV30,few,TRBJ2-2,CAQRTVRGTGELFF,TGTGCCCAGAGGACAGTCCGGGGCACCGGGGAGCTGTTTTTT
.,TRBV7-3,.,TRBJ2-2,CASAGTTNTGELFF,TGTGCCAGCGCCGGGACAACGAATACCGGGGAGCTGTTTTTT
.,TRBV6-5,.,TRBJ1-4,CASSYVGGEDEKLFF,TGTGCCAGCAGTTACGTAGGGGGGGAAGATGAAAAACTGTTTTTT
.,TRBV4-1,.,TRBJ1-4,CASSQVSGARSEKLFF,TGCGCCAGCAGCCAAGTTTCAGGGGCGCGGAGTGAAAAACTGTTTTTT
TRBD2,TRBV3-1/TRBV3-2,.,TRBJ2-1,CASSQVAGAYNEQFF,TGTGCCAGCAGCCAAGTCGCGGGAGCCTACAATGAGCAGTTCTTC
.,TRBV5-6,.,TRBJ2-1,CASLRTSPYNEQFF,TGTGCCAGCTTGCGGACTTCACCGTACAATGAGCAGTTCTTC
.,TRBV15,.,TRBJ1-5,CATSTTGLRQPQHF,TGTGCCACCAGCACCACAGGGTTACGTCAGCCCCAGCATTTT
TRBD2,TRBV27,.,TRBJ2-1,CASSLLAGGRVEQFF,TGTGCCAGCAGTTTATTGGCGGGAGGGCGAGTTGAGCAGTTCTTC
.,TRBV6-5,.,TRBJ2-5,CASSPGGREETQYF,TGTGCCAGCAGTCCCGGGGGGCGGGAGGAGACCCAGTACTTC
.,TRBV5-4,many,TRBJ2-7,CASSPPQKPYEQYF,TGTGCCAGCAGCCCGCCACAAAAACCCTACGAGCAGTACTTC